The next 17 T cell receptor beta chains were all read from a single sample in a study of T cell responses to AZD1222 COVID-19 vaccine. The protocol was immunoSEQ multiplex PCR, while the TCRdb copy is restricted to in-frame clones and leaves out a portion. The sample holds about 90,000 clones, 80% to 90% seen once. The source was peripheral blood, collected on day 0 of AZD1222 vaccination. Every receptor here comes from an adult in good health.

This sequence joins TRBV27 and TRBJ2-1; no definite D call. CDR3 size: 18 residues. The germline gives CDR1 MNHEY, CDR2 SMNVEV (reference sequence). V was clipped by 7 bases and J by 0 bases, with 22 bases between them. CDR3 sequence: CASISLKGGWSSYNEQFF. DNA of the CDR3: TGTGCCAGCATCTCACTGAAGGGCGGTTGGAGCTCCTACAATGAGCAGTTCTTC.

For the CDR3, the DNA is TGCAGCGTTCTACTAGGCAATCAGCCCCAGCATTTT. Protein product: CSVLLGNQPQHF. The J gene is TRBJ1-5, the V gene TRBV29-1; D unclear. This CDR3 has 12 residues. Per germline, CDR1 SQVTM and CDR2 ANQGSEA. V lost 5 bases, J lost 2 bases, and 7 bases lay in between.

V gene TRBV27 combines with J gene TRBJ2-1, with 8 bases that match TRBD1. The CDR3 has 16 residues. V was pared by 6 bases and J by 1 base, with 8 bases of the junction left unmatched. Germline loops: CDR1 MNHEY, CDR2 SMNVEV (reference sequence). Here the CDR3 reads CASRDYRGLSYNEQFF. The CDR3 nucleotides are TGTGCCAGCAGAGATTACAGGGGGTTGTCCTACAATGAGCAGTTCTTC.

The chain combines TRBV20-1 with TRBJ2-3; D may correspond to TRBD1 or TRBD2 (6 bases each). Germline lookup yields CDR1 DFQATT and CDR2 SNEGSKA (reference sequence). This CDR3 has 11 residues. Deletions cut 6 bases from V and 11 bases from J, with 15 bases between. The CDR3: CSAPGGAVQYF. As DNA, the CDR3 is TGCAGTGCCCCCGGGGGCGCGGTGCAGTATTTT.

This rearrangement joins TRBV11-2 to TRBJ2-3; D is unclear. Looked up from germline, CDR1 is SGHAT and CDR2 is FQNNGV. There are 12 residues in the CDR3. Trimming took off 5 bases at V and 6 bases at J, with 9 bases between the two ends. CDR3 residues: CASSPGSDTQYF. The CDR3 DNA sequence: TGTGCCAGCAGCCCCGGCTCCGATACGCAGTATTTT.

As DNA, the CDR3 is TGTGCCAGCAGCTCTGTCTTTCCAAGGTATCAGCCCCAGCATTTT. Its translation is CASSSVFPRYQPQHF. The chain has TRBV27 and TRBJ1-5; D unclear. The V end lost 6 bases, the J end lost 5 bases, and 17 bases lay between the germline ends. The CDR3 sequence is 15 residues long. The germline gives CDR1 MNHEY, CDR2 SMNVEV (reference sequence).

This CDR3 reads CASSSGLAGSGPFYNEQFF. The DNA of the CDR3 is TGTGCCAGCAGCTCGGGACTAGCGGGAAGTGGACCTTTCTACAATGAGCAGTTCTTC. The chain is built from TRBV5-4 and TRBJ2-1; TRBD2 agrees at 13 bases. The germline gives CDR1 SGHNT, CDR2 YYREEE (reference sequence). The CDR3 is made up of 19 amino acids. The V gene end was trimmed by 3 bases and the J gene end by 3 bases; junction bases not matched to a gene: 12.

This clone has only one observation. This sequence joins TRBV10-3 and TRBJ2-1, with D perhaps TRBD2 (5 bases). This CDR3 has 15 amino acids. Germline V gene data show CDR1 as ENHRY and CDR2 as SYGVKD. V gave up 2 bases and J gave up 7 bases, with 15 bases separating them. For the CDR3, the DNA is TGTGCCATCAGTGAGATAAAGGGAGAAGGAAATGAGCAGTTCTTC. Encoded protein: CAISEIKGEGNEQFF.

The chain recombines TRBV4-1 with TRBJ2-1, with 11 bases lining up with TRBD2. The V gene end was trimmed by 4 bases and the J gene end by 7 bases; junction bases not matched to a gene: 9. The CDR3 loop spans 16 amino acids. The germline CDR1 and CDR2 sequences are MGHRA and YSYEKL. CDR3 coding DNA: TGCGCCAGCAGCCTATTAGCGGGAGGGCCGGGGAATGAGCAGTTCTTC. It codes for CASSLLAGGPGNEQFF.

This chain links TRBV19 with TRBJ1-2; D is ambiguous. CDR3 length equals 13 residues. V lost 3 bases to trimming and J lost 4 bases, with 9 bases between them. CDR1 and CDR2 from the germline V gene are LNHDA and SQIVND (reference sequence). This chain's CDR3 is CASSIRELYGYTF. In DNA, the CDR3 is TGTGCCAGTAGTATCCGGGAACTCTATGGCTACACCTTC.

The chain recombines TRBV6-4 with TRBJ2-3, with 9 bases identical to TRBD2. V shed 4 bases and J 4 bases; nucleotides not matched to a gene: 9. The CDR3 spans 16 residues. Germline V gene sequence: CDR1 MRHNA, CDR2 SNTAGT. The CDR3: CASSAFSGSFADTQYF. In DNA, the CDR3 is TGTGCCAGCAGTGCCTTTAGCGGGAGTTTTGCAGATACGCAGTATTTT.

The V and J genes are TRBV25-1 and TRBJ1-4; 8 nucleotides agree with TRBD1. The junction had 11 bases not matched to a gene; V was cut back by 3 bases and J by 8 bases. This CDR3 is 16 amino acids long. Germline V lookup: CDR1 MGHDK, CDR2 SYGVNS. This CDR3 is CASSDHPGQGEEKLFF. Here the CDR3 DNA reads TGTGCCAGCAGTGACCACCCAGGACAGGGAGAAGAAAAACTGTTTTTT. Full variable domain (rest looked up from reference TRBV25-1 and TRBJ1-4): EADIYQTPRYLVIGTGKKITLECSQTMGHDKMYWYQQDPGMELHLIHYSYGVNSTEKGDLSSESTVSRIRTEHFPLTLESARPSHTSQYLCASSDHPGQGEEKLFFGSGTQLSVL.

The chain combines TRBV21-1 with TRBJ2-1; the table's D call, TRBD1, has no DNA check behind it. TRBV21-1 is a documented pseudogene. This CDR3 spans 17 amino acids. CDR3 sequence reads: CASSNTQLYRYYNEQFF. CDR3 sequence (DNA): TGTGCCAGCAGCAATACACAGTTATACCGCTACTACAATGAGCAGTTCTTC.

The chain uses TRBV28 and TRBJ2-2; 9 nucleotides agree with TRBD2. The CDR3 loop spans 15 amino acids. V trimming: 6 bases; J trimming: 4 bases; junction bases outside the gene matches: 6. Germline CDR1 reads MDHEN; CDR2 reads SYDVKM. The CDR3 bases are TGTGCCAGCAGAATAGCGGGAGTCGGCACCGGGGAGCTGTTTTTT. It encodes CASRIAGVGTGELFF.

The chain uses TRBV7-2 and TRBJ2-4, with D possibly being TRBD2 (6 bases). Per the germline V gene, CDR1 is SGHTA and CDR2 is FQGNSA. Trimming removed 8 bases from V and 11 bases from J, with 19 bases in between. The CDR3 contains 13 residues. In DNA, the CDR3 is TGTGCCAGCGGGGGGAGGAGGGACTCAGTTCAGTACTTC. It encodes CASGGRRDSVQYF.

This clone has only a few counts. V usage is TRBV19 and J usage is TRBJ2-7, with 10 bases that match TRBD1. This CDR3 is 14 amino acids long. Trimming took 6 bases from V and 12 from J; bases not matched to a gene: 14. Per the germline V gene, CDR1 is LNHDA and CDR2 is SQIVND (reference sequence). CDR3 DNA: TGTGCCAGTAGCCCCGGGACAGGGGCCACTAGTCGGTACTTC. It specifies CASSPGTGATSRYF.

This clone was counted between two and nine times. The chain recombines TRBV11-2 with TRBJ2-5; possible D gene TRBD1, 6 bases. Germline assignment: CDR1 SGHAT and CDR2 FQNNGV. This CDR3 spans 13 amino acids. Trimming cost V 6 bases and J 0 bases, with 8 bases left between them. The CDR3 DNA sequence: TGTGCCAGCAGTACAGGGCACCAAGAGACCCAGTACTTC. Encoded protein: CASSTGHQETQYF.